This record concerns one TCR beta chain sequence. The sample is drawn from a study of cytomegalovirus exposure and HLA in healthy donors. A multiplex PCR was run with 60 Vbeta primers and 13 Jbeta primers. Some clones are missing from TCRdb's copy, which holds only in-frame ones; the method was immunoSEQ multiplex PCR. The sample lists 55,000 to 75,000 clones, over 60% seen once, with roughly 7% in the top ten. The V end lost 3 bases, the J end lost 4 bases, and 13 bases lay between the germline ends. The CDR3 length is 14 residues. Germline V gene sequence: CDR1 SGHVS, CDR2 FNYEAQ. Sequenced sample: PBMCs. The chain has TRBV7-6 and TRBJ2-7; D unresolved. This clonotype was obtained from a man aged 30-40 years in good health and CMV-seropositive. The DNA of the CDR3 is TGTGCCAGCAGCTTCTTGGCACAACAATACGAGCAGTACTTC. Its translation is CASSFLAQQYEQYF.